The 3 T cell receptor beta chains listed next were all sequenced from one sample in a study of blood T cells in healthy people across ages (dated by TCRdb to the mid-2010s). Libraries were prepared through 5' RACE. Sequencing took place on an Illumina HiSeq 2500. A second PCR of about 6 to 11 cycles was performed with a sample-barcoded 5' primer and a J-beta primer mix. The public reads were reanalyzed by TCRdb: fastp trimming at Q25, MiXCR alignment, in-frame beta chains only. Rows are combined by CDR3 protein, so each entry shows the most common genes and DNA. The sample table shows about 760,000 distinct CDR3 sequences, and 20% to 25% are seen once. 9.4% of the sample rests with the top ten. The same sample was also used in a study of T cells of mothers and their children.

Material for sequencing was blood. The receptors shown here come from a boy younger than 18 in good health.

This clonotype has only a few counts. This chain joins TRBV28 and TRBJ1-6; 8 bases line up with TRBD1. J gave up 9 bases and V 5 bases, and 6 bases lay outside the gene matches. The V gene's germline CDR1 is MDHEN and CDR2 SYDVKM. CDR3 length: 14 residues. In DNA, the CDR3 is TGTGCCAGCAGTGCTCCAGGGGGCGTTTCACCCCTCCACTTT. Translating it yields CASSAPGGVSPLHF.

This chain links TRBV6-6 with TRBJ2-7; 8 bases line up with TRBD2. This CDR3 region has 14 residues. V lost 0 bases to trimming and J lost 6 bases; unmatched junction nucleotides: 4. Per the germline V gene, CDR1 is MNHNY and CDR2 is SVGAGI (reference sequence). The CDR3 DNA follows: TGTGCCAGCAGTTACTCGGAAACTAGCGGCGAGCAGTACTTC. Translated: CASSYSETSGEQYF.

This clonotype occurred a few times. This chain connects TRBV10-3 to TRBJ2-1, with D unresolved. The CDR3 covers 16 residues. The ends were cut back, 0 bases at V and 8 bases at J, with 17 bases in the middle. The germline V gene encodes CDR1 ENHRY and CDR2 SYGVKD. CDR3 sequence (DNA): TGTGCCATCAGTGAGTCGAATCGCCTAGGAATCGATGAGCAGTTCTTC. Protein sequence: CAISESNRLGIDEQFF.